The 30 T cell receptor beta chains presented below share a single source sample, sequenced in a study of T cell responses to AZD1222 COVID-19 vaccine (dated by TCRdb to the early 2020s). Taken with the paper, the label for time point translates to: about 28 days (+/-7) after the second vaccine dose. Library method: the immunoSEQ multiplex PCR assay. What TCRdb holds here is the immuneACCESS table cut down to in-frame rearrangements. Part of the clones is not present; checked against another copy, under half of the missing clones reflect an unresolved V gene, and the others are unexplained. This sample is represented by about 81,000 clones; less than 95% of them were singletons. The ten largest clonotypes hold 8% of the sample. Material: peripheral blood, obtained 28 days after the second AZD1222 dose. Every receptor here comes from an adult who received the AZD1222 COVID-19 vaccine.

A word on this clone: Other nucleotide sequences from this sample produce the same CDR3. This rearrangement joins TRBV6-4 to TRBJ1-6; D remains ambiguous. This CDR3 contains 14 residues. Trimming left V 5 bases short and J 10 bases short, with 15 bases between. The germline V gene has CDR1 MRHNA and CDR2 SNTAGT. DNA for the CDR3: TGTGCCAGCAGTCCTGACATGAGTAGCTCACCCCTCCACTTT. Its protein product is CASSPDMSSSPLHF.

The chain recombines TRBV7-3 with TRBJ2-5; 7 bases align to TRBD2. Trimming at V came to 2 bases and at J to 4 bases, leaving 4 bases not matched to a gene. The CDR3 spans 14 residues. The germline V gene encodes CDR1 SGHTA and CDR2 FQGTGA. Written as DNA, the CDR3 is TGTGCCAGCAGCTTAGCGGGAGCAGGAGAGACCCAGTACTTC. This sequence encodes CASSLAGAGETQYF.

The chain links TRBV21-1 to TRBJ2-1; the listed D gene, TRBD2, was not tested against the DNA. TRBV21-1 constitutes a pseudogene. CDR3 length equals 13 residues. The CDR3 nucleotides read TGTGCCAGCAGCAAAGCTCCGGACAATGAGCAGTTCTTC. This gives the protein CASSKAPDNEQFF.

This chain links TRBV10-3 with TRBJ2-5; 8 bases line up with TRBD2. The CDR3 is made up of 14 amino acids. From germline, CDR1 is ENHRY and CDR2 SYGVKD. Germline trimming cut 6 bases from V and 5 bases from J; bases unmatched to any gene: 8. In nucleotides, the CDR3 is TGTGCCATCAGGTCGGGAGGGCCCGTTGAGACCCAGTACTTC. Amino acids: CAIRSGGPVETQYF.

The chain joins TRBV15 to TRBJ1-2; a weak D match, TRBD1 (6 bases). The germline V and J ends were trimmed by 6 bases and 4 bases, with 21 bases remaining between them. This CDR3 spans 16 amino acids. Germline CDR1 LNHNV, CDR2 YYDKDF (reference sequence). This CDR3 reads CATREGGTGPPYGYTF. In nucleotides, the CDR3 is TGTGCCACCAGGGAGGGTGGAACAGGGCCCCCCTATGGCTACACCTTC.

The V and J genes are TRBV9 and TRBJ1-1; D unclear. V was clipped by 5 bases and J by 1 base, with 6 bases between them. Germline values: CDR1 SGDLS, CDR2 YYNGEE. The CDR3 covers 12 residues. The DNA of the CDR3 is TGTGCCAGCAGTACGGGGAACACTGAAGCTTTCTTT. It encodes CASSTGNTEAFF.

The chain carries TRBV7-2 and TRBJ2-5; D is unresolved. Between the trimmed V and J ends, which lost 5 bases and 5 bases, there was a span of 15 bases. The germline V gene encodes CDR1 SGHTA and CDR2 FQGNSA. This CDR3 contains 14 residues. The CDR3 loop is CASSPPPLGETQYF. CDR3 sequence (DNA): TGTGCCAGCAGCCCCCCTCCCCTGGGGGAGACCCAGTACTTC.

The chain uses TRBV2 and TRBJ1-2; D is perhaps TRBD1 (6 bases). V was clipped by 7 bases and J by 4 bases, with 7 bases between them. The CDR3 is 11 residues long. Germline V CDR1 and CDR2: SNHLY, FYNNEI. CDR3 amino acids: CASTGAYGYTF. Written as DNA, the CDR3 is TGTGCCAGCACAGGGGCCTATGGCTACACCTTC.

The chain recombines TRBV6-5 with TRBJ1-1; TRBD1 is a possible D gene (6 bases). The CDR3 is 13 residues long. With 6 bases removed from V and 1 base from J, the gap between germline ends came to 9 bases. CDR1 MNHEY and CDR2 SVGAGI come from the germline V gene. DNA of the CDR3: TGTGCCAGCAGGGGGGCCTGGAACACTGAAGCTTTCTTT. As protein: CASRGAWNTEAFF.

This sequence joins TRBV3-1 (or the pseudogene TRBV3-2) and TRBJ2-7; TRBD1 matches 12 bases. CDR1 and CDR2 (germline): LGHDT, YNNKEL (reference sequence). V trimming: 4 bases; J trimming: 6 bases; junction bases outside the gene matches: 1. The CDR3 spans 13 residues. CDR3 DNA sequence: TGTGCCAGCAGCCGGGACAGGGGGCTCGAGCAGTACTTC. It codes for CASSRDRGLEQYF.

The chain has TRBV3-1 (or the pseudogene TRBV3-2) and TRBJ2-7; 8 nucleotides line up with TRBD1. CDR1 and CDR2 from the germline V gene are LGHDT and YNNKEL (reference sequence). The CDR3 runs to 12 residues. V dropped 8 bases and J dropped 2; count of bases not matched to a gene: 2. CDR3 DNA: TGTGCCAGCGGGGGACAGGCCTACGAGCAGTACTTC. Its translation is CASGGQAYEQYF.

The CDR3 nucleotides are TGTGCCAGCAGCGTATTTTTGGAGACAGGGATCCCTGGAAACACCATATATTTT. This translates into CASSVFLETGIPGNTIYF. The rearrangement joins TRBV9 to TRBJ1-3; 7 bases are shared with TRBD1. The CDR3 contains 18 residues. V dropped 1 base and J dropped 2; count of bases not matched to a gene: 12. Germline V gene data show CDR1 as SGDLS and CDR2 as YYNGEE. The complete variable domain, with remaining parts taken from reference TRBV9 and TRBJ1-3, reads DSGVTQTPKHLITATGQRVTLRCSPRSGDLSVYWYQQSLDQGLQFLIQYYNGEERAKGNILERFSAQQFPDLHSELNLSSLELGDSALYFCASSVFLETGIPGNTIYFGEGSWLTVV.

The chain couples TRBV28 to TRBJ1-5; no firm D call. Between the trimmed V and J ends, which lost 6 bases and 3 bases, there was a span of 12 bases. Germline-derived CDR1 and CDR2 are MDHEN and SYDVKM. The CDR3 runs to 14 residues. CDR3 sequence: CASSQYAPNQPQHF. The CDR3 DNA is TGTGCCAGCAGCCAGTATGCCCCCAATCAGCCCCAGCATTTT.

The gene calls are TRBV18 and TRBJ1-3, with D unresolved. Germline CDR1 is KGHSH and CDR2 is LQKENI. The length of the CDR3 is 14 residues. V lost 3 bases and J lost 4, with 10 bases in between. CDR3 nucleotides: TGTGCCAGCTCACCCCCCGGGCGCGGAAACACCATATATTTT. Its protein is CASSPPGRGNTIYF.

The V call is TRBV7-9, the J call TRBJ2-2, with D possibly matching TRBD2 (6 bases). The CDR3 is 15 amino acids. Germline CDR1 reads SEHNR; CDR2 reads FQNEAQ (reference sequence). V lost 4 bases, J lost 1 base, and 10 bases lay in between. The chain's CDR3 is CASSSPRENTGELFF. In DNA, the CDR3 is TGTGCCAGCAGCTCCCCGCGGGAGAACACCGGGGAGCTGTTTTTT.

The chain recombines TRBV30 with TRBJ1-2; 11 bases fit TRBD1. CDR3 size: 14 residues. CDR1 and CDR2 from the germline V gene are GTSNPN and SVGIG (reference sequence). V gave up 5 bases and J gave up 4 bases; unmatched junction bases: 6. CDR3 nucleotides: TGTGCCTGGGACCCGGGACAGGGGGGCTATGGCTACACCTTC. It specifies CAWDPGQGGYGYTF.

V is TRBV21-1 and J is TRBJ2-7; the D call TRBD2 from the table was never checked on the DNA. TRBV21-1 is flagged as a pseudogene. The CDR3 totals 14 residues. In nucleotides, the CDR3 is TGTGCCAGCAGCCTAAAGAGCGGGACCTACGAGCAGTACTTC. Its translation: CASSLKSGTYEQYF.

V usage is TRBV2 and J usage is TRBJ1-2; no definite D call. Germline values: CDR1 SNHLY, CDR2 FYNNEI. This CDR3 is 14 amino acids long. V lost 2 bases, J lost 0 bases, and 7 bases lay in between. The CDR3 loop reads CASSEKLTNYGYTF. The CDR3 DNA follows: TGTGCCAGCAGTGAAAAACTGACTAACTATGGCTACACCTTC.

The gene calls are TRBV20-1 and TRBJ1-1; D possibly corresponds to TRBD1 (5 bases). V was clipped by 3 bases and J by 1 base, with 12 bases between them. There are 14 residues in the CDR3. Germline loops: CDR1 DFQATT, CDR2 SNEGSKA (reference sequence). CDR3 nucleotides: TGCAGTGCTAGTTCCCAGGGAAGGAACACTGAAGCTTTCTTT. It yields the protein CSASSQGRNTEAFF.

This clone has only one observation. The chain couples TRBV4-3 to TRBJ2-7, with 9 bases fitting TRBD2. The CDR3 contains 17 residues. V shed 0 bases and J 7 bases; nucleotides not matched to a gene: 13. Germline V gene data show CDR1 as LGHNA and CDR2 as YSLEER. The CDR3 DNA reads TGCGCCAGCAGCCAAGATTTGAGGGGGACCCTAGCGGGAGAGCAGTACTTC. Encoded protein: CASSQDLRGTLAGEQYF.

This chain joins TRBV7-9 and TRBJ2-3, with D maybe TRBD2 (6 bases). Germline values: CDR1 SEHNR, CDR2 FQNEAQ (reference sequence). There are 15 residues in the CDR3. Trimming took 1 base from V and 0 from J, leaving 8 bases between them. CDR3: CASSLVGGSTDTQYF. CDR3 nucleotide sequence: TGTGCCAGCAGCTTAGTTGGGGGGAGCACAGATACGCAGTATTTT.

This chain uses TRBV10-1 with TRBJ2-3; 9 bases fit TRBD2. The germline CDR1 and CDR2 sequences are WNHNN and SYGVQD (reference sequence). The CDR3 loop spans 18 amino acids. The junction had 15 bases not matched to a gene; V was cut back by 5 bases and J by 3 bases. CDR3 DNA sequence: TGCGCCAGCAGTACCTGGGGCGGGAGGGCCCTCCTTACAGATACGCAGTATTTT. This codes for CASSTWGGRALLTDTQYF.

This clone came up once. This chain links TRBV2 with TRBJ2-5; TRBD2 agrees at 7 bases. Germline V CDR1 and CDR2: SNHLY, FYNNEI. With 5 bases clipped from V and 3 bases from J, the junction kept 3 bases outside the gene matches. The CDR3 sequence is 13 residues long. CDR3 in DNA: TGTGCCAGCAGTAAAGGGAGGGAAGAGACCCAGTACTTC. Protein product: CASSKGREETQYF.

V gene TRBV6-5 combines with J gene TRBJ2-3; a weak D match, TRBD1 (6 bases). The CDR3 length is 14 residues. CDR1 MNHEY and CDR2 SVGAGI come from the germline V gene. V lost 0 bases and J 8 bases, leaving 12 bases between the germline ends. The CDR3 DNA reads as TGTGCCAGCAGTTACTCCACTCAGGGGCCTACGCAGTATTTT. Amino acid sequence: CASSYSTQGPTQYF.

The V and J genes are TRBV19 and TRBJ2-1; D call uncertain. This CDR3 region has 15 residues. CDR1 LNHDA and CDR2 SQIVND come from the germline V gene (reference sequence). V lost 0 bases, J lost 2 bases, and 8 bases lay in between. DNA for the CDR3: TGTGCCAGTAGTATAGATGGGAATACCTACAATGAGCAGTTCTTC. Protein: CASSIDGNTYNEQFF.

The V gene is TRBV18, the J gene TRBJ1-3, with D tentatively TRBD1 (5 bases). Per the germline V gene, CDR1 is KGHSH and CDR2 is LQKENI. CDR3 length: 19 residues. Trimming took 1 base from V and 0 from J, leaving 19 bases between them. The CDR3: CASSPLVGKGSTSGNTIYF. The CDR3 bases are TGTGCCAGCTCACCACTGGTCGGAAAGGGGAGCACCTCTGGAAACACCATATATTTT.

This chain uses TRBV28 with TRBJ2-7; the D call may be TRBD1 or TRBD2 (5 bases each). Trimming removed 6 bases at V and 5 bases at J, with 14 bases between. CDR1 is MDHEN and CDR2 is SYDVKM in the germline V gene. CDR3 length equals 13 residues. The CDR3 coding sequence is TGTGCCAGCAGGGACTCGACAGTGGACGAGCAGTACTTC. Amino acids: CASRDSTVDEQYF.

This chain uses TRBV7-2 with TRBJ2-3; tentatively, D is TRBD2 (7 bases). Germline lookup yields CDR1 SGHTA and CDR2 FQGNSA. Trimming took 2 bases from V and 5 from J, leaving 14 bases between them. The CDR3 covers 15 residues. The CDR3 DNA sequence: TGTGCCAGCAGCTTAAATTGGGGGGGGCGAGATACGCAGTATTTT. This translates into CASSLNWGGRDTQYF. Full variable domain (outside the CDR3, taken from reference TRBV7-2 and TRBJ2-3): GAGVSQSPSNKVTEKGKDVELRCDPISGHTALYWYRQSLGQGLEFLIYFQGNSAPDKSGLPSDRFSAERTGGSVSTLTIQRTQQEDSAVYLCASSLNWGGRDTQYFGPGTRLTVL.

The CDR3, as DNA: TGTGCCAGCAGCGGACTAGCGGGAGGGTCGGGTGAGCAGTTCTTC. Translated: CASSGLAGGSGEQFF. J is TRBJ2-1 and V is TRBV9; TRBD2 agrees at 14 bases. The CDR3 is 15 residues long. In germline, CDR1 is SGDLS, CDR2 YYNGEE. V was pared by 3 bases and J by 9 bases, with 5 bases of the junction left unmatched.

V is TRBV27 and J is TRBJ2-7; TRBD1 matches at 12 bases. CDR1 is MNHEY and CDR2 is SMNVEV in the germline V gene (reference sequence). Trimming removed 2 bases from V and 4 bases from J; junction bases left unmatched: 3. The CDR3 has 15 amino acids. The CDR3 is CASSLKGQGAYEQYF. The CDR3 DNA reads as TGTGCCAGCAGTTTAAAGGGACAGGGGGCTTACGAGCAGTACTTC.